The 8 T cell receptor beta chains given below trace back to one sample, sequenced in a study of shared clonotypes between healthy human individuals (TCRdb year 2020). The library was prepared using the immunoSEQ multiplex PCR assay. TCRdb took over this immuneACCESS table, retaining in-frame rearrangements with V and J assigned. Such tables are incomplete; in checked studies, under half of the missing clones stem from an unresolved V gene, and the remainder is unexplained. The sample yields 2 million to 2.5 million clones; roughly 93% were counted once. The leading ten clones occupy 0.36% of the sample. The sample consisted of naive CD4+ T cells from PBMCs. The cell subset or site label, as the study defines it: CD45RA+ positively selected. The receptor source for this set is a man aged 18 to 29 in good health. Some clones in this sample may be carry-over from other donors' samples.

The chain couples TRBV5-4 to TRBJ1-6; D unresolved. Germline CDR1 SGHNT, CDR2 YYREEE (reference sequence). There are 15 residues in the CDR3. V lost 1 base and J lost 10, with 15 bases in between. CDR3 nucleotide sequence: TGTGCCAGCAGCTTGCCTGGGCCCGGGGAATCACCCCTCCACTTT. Translation: CASSLPGPGESPLHF.

The chain recombines TRBV5-4 with TRBJ1-5, with D possibly matching TRBD1 (6 bases). CDR3 length: 14 residues. V dropped 2 bases and J dropped 1 base, with 7 bases sitting between them. Germline lookup yields CDR1 SGHNT and CDR2 YYREEE (reference sequence). The CDR3 sequence is CASSLQGSNQPQHF. CDR3 DNA: TGTGCCAGCAGCTTACAGGGAAGCAATCAGCCCCAGCATTTT.

This clone was picked up one time. The gene calls are TRBV19 and TRBJ2-7; TRBD2 might be the D (5 bases). Germline V lookup: CDR1 LNHDA, CDR2 SQIVND (reference sequence). The CDR3 loop spans 13 amino acids. The ends were cut back, 4 bases at V and 6 bases at J, with 13 bases in the middle. CDR3 nucleotide sequence: TGTGCCAGTAGTACAGTCAGACGGGGCGAGCAGTACTTC. Its protein product is CASSTVRRGEQYF. The entire variable domain, with the rest obtained from reference TRBV19 and TRBJ2-7, is as follows: DGGITQSPKYLFRKEGQNVTLSCEQNLNHDAMYWYRQDPGQGLRLIYYSQIVNDFQKGDIAEGYSVSREKKESFPLTVTSAQKNPTAFYLCASSTVRRGEQYFGPGTRLTVT.

The rearrangement joins TRBV6-1 to TRBJ2-7, with D unclear. Germline V gives CDR1 MNHNS, CDR2 SASEGT. The CDR3 loop spans 12 amino acids. V lost 5 bases and J lost 3, with 8 bases in between. The CDR3 DNA follows: TGTGCCAGCAGTACAATCATCTACGAGCAGTACTTC. Its translation: CASSTIIYEQYF.

The chain carries TRBV7-2 and TRBJ1-5; TRBD1 might be the D (6 bases). The CDR3 runs 14 residues. CDR1 is SGHTA and CDR2 is FQGNSA in the germline V gene. V lost 6 bases and J 3 bases, leaving 12 bases between the germline ends. The chain's CDR3 is CASRSGQPNQPQHF. The CDR3 DNA reads as TGTGCCAGCAGATCTGGACAGCCCAATCAGCCCCAGCATTTT.

The chain combines TRBV29-1 with TRBJ2-4; 8 nucleotides line up with TRBD1. V lost 7 bases to trimming and J lost 3 bases; unmatched junction nucleotides: 5. CDR3 length: 13 amino acids. Per germline, CDR1 SQVTM and CDR2 ANQGSEA. CDR3 sequence: CSAQTGDKNIQYF. The CDR3 DNA reads TGCAGCGCCCAGACAGGGGACAAAAACATTCAGTACTTC. Variable domain in full (rest from reference TRBV29-1 and TRBJ2-4): SAVISQKPSRDICQRGTSLTIQCQVDSQVTMMFWYRQQPGQSLTLIATANQGSEATYESGFVIDKFPISRPNLTFSTLTVSNMSPEDSSIYLCSAQTGDKNIQYFGAGTRLSVL.

The chain is built from TRBV7-2 and TRBJ1-4, with no clear D. This CDR3 is built from 17 residues. Trimming left V 1 base short and J 0 bases short, with 12 bases between. Germline V lookup: CDR1 SGHTA, CDR2 FQGNSA. In DNA form, the CDR3 reads TGTGCCAGCAGCTTAGATATATTTACATCAACTAATGAAAAACTGTTTTTT. The encoded protein is CASSLDIFTSTNEKLFF. The variable domain in full, completed from reference TRBV7-2 and TRBJ1-4, reads GAGVSQSPSNKVTEKGKDVELRCDPISGHTALYWYRQSLGQGLEFLIYFQGNSAPDKSGLPSDRFSAERTGGSVSTLTIQRTQQEDSAVYLCASSLDIFTSTNEKLFFGSGTQLSVL.

V gene TRBV27 combines with J gene TRBJ2-1, with TRBD2 matching over 12 bases. The length of the CDR3 is 20 residues. Looked up from germline, CDR1 is MNHEY and CDR2 is SMNVEV (reference sequence). J lost 8 bases, V lost 4 bases, and 21 bases had no gene match. The CDR3 DNA reads TGTGCCAGCAGTTCACCCCTGACTAGCGGGAGCTCACTTAGAGGGCATGAGCAGTTCTTC. Translation gives CASSSPLTSGSSLRGHEQFF.